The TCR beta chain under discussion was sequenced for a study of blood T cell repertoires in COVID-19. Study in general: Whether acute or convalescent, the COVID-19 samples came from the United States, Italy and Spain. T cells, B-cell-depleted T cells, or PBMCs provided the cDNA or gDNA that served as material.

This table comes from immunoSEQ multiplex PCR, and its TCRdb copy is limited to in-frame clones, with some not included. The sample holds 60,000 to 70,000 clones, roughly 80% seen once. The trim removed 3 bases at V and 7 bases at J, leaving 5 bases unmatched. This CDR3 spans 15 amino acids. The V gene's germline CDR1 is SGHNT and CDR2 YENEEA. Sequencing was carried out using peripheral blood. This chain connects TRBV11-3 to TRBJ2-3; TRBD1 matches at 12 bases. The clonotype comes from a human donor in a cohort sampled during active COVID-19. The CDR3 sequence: CASSFRDRGQNTQYF. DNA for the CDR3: TGTGCCAGCAGCTTCCGGGACAGGGGGCAAAATACGCAGTATTTT.